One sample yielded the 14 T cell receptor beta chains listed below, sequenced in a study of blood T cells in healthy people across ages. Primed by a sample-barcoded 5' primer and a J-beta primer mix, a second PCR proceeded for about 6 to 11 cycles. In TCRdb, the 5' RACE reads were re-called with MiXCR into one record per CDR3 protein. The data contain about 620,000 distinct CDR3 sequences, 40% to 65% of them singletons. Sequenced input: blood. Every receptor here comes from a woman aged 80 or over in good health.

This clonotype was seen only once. The CDR3 coding sequence is TGCGCCAGCAGCCAAGAACGGGAGCTCGACAATGAGCAGTTCTTC. Translation gives CASSQERELDNEQFF. The chain carries TRBV4-1 and TRBJ2-1, with D possibly being TRBD2 (6 bases). Between the trimmed V and J ends, which lost 0 bases and 5 bases, there was a span of 11 bases. There are 15 residues in the CDR3. The V gene's germline CDR1 is MGHRA and CDR2 YSYEKL.

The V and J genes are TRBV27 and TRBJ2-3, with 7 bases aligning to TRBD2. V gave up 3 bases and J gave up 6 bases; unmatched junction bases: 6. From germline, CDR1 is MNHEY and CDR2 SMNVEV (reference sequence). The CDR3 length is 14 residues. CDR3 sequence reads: CASSFGRGVDTQYF. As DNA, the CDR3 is TGTGCCAGCAGTTTCGGACGGGGGGTCGATACGCAGTATTTT.

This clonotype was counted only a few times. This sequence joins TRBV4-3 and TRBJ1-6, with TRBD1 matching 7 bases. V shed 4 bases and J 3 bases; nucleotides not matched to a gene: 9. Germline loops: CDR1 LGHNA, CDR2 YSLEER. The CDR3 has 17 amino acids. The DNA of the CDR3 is TGCGCCAGCAGCCGAAAAGGGGGCGCAGTCTATAATTCACCCCTCCACTTT. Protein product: CASSRKGGAVYNSPLHF.

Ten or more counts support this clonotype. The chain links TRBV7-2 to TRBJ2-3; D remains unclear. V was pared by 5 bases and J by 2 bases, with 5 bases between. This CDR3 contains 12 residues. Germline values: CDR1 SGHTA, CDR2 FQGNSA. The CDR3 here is CASSLYTDTQYF. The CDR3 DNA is TGTGCCAGCAGCCTTTACACAGATACGCAGTATTTT.

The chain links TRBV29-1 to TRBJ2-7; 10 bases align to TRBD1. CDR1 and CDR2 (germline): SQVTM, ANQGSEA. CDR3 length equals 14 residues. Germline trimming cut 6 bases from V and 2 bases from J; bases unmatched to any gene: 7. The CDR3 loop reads CSVEGQGLPYEQYF. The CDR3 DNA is TGCAGCGTGGAGGGACAGGGGCTGCCCTACGAGCAGTACTTC.

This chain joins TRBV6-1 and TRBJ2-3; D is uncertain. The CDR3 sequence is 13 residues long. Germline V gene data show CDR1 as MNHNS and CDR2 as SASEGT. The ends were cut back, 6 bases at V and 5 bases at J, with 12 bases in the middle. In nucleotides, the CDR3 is TGTGCCAGCAGATATATGATGAGAGATACGCAGTATTTT. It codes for CASRYMMRDTQYF.

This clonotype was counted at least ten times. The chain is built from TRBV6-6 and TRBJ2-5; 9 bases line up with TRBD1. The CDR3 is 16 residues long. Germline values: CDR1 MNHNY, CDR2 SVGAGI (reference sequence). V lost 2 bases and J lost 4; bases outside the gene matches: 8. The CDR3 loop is CASSYKRQGVGETQYF. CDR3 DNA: TGTGCCAGCAGTTACAAAAGACAGGGGGTAGGAGAGACCCAGTACTTC.

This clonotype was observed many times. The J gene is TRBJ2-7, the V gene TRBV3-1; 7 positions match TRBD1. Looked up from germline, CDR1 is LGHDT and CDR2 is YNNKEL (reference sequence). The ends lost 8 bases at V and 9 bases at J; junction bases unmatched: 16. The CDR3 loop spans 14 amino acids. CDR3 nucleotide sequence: TGTGCCAGCTCCCTAGGGACAGCCAGCACGGTGCAGTACTTC. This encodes CASSLGTASTVQYF.

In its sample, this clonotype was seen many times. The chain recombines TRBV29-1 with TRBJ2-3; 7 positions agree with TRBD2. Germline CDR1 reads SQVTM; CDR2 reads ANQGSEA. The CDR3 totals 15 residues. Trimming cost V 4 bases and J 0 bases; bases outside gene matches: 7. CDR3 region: CSVGLGAGSTDTQYF. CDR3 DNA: TGCAGCGTTGGTTTGGGAGCGGGGAGCACAGATACGCAGTATTTT.

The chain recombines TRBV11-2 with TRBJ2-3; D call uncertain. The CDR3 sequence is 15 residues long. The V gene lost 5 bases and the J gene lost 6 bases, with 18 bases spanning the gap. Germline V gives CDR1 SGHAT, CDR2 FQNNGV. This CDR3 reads CASSPSGLPGDTQYF. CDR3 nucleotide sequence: TGTGCCAGCAGCCCCTCGGGTCTGCCTGGGGATACGCAGTATTTT.

CDR3 coding DNA: TGTGCCAGCAGTTCTGGCGGGCTAGCGGGAGTTTCGTTCTTC. Translation gives CASSSGGLAGVSFF. The chain links TRBV27 to TRBJ2-1; 10 bases map to TRBD2. Germline V gene sequence: CDR1 MNHEY, CDR2 SMNVEV (reference sequence). After removal of 4 bases from V and 15 bases from J, the junction contained 12 bases not matched to a gene. The CDR3 has 14 residues.

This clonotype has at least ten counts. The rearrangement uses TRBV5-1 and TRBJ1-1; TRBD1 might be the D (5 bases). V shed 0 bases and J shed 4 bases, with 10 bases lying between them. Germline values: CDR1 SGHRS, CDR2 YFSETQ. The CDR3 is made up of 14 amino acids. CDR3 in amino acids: CASSLVQGPTEAFF. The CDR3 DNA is TGCGCCAGCAGCTTGGTGCAGGGCCCCACTGAAGCTTTCTTT.

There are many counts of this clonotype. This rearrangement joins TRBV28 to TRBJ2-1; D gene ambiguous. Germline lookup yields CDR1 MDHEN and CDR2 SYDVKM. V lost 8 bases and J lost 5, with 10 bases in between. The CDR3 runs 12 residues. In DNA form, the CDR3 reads TGTGCCAGCCTGACCCTGAACAATGAGCAGTTCTTC. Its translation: CASLTLNNEQFF.

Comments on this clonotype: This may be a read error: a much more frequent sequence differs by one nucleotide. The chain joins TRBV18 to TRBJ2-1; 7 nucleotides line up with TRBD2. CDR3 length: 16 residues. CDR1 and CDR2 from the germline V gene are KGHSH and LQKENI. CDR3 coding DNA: TGTGCCAACTCACCACCAATAGCGGGTTTACACAATGAGCAGTTCTTC. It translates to CANSPPIAGLHNEQFF.